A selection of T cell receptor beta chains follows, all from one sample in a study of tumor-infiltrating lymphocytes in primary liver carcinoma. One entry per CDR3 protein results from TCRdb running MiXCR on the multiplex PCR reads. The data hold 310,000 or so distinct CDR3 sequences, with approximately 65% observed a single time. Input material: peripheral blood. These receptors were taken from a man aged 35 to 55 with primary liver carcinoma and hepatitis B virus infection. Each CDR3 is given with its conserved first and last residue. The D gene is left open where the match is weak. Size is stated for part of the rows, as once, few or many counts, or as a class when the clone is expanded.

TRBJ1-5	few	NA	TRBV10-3	TGTGCCATCAGTGAGTTGGACGTTAGCAATCAGCCCCAGCATTTT	CAISELDVSNQPQHF
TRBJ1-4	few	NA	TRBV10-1	TGCGCCAGCAGTCCCGAGAGGGACAATGAAAAACTGTTTTTT	CASSPERDNEKLFF
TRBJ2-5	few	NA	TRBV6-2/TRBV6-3	TGTGCCAGCAGTCGGTTATACGGCTCTAGAGGAGAGACCCAGTACTTC	CASSRLYGSRGETQYF
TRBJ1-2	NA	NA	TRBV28	TGTGCCAGCAGTTCCGCCCCGGGAGGGGTGGATTGCTACACCTTC	CASSSAPGGVDCYTF
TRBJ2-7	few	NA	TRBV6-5	TGTGCCAGCAGCCTCGCCGGGGTCGAGCAGTACTTC	CASSLAGVEQYF
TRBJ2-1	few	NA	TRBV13	TGTGCCAGCAGCTTAGGAGGAGCTTATCGTCTATACCAGGATGAGCAGTTCTTC	CASSLGGAYRLYQDEQFF
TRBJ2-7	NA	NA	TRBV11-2	TGTGCCATCAGGCTGGACTTCTACGAGCACTACTTC	CAIRLDFYEHYF
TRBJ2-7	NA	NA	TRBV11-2	TGTGCTAGCAGGTCGCTGAGGCAGGGGCCACCTTACGAGCAGTACTTC	CASRSLRQGPPYEQYF
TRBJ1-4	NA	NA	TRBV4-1	TGCGCCAGCAGCCAGGCCCGGAGGGGTGAGCTGACAACTAATGAAAAACTGTTTTTT	CASSQARRGELTTNEKLFF
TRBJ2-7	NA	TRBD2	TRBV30	TGTGCCTTGGGGACTAGCGGGATCAACGAGCAGTACTTC	CALGTSGINEQYF
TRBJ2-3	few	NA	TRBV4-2	TGTGCCAGCAGCCAAGAGTCGGGGAGTACAGATACGCGGTATTTT	CASSQESGSTDTRYF
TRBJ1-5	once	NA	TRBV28	TGTGCCAGCAGTCTGGGGGCAGCTATAATGGCCAAGCCCCAGCATTTT	CASSLGAAIMAKPQHF
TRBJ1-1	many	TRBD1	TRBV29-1	TGCAGCTCCGGGACAGGGATCACTGAAGCTTTCTTT	CSSGTGITEAFF
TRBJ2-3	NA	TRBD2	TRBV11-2	TGTGCCAGCGGGCCTCTAGCGGGAGGTACGGGTACGCAGTATTTT	CASGPLAGGTGTQYF
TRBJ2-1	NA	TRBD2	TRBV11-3	TGTGTCAGCAGCTTGGGACTAGCGGGAGCTGGTGAGCAGTTCTTC	CVSSLGLAGAGEQFF
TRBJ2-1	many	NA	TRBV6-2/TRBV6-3	TGTGCCAGCAGTCCGAGACTAGTCACCAATGAGCAGTTCTTC	CASSPRLVTNEQFF
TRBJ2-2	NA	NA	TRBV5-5	TGTGCCAACAGCTGGGGGGACCCCTGGGAGCTGTTTTTT	CANSWGDPWELFF
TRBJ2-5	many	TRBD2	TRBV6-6	TGTGCCAGCAGCTATCTTAGGACTAGCGAGCAAGAGACCCAGTACTTC	CASSYLRTSEQETQYF
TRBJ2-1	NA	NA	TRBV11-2	TGTGCCAGCAGCTTAGTAGGGCAGCTAAACCCCACCTACAATGAGCAGTTCTTC	CASSLVGQLNPTYNEQFF
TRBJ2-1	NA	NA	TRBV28	TGTGCCAGCAGTTCTCCAGGGGTTGGGCGGCAGTTCTTC	CASSSPGVGRQFF
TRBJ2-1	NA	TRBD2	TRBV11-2	TGTGCCAGTAGCTTAGATAGCGGGAGGGCACGTTCCCACACTGAGCAGTTCTTC	CASSLDSGRARSHTEQFF
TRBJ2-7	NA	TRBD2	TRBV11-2	TGTGCCAGCAGCCAAAACCTAGCGGAGAGCTCCGAGCAGTACTTC	CASSQNLAESSEQYF
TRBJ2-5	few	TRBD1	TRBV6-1	TGTGCCAGCAGTGAAGGGATCAGGGGGCGCGAGTTCGAAAAGACCCAGTACTTC	CASSEGIRGREFEKTQYF
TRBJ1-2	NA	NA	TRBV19	TGTGCCAGCCCCGGGGGGAATGGCTACACCTTC	CASPGGNGYTF
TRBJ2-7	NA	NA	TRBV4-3	TGCGCCAGCAGCCAAGAACATAGTGGGAACTACGAGCAGTACTTC	CASSQEHSGNYEQYF
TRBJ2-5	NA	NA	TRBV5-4	TGTGCCAGCAGCTCGGCGCCTACGGAGACCCATTACTTC	CASSSAPTETHYF
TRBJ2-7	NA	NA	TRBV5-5	TGTGCCAGCAGCTTGGTCCCGGGGCAGGGGTACGACGAGCAGTACTTC	CASSLVPGQGYDEQYF
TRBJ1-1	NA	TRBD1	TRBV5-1	TGCTCCAGCAGCGCGGGGGGGACAGCGAACACTGAAGCTTTCTTT	CSSSAGGTANTEAFF
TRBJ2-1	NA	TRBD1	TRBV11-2	TGTGCCAGCAGACATGGGACAGGGGCCTACAATGAGCAGTCCTTC	CASRHGTGAYNEQSF
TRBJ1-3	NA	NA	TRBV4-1	TGCATCAGCAGCCAAGATCTCGGAGACACCATATATTTC	CISSQDLGDTIYF
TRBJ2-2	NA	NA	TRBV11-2	TGTGCCAGCAGCACCGCGACTACCACCGGGGTGCTGTTTTTT	CASSTATTTGVLFF
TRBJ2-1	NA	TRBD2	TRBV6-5	TGTGCCAGCAGTTACCCTATTCGGGAACTAGCGGAAAGTGAGCAGTTCTTC	CASSYPIRELAESEQFF
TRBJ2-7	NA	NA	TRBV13	TGTGCCAGCAGCCAGGGACCGGCCTACGAGCAGTACTTC	CASSQGPAYEQYF
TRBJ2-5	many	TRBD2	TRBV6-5	TGTGCCAGCAGTTACAGGAGACTAGCGGACCAAGAGACCCAGTACTTC	CASSYRRLADQETQYF
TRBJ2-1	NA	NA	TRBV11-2	TGTGCCATCAACTTTCGCGGGAACTGCAATGAGCAGTTCTTC	CAINFRGNCNEQFF
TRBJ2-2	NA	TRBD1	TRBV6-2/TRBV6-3	TGTGCCAGCAGTTACCCCCGGGACAGGGGAGGCCTGACTGGGGAGCCGTTTTTT	CASSYPRDRGGLTGEPFF
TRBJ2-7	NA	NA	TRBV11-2	TGTGCCAGCACCTTAGATTCAACTTGGCAGGCCTACGAGCAGTACTTC	CASTLDSTWQAYEQYF
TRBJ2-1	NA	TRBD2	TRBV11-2	TGTGCCAACAGCTCGGGTCTAGCGGGACGATACAATAAGCAGTTCTTC	CANSSGLAGRYNKQFF
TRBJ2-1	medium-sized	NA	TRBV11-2	TGTGCCAGCAGCTTGGGGGATAGCTCCTACAATGAGCAGTTCTTC	CASSLGDSSYNEQFF
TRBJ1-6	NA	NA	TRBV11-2	TGTGCCAGCAACTTCGCCAGCCCTAATTCACCCTTCCACTTT	CASNFASPNSPFHF
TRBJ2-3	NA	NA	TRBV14	TGTGCCAGCAGCGCAGGGTGGGTCCCAGATACGCAGTATTTT	CASSAGWVPDTQYF
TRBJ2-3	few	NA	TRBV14	TGTGCCAGCAGCCAGCAAGGGACACTCCAGAACCGGGCGTATTTT	CASSQQGTLQNRAYF
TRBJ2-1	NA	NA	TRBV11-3	NA	CASSWGRGAYNEEFF
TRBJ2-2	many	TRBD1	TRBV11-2	TGTGCCAGCAGCTCGGTACAGGGGAACGGGGAGCTGTTTTTT	CASSSVQGNGELFF
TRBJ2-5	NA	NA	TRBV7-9	TGTGCCAGCAGCCCTGCGGCGGGGAACCAAGAGACCCAGTACTTC	CASSPAAGNQETQYF
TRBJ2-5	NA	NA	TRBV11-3	TGTGCCAGCAGCGGGTCGTCGGGAGAGACCCTGTACTTC	CASSGSSGETLYF
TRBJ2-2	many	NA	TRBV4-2	TGTGCCAGCAGCCAAGATTATCGCGGGGGCCTCAACACCGGGGAGCTGTTTTTT	CASSQDYRGGLNTGELFF
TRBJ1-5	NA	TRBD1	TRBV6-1	TGTGCCGGCAGTGGGGCGGGACAGCAAAATCAGCCCCAGCATTTT	CAGSGAGQQNQPQHF
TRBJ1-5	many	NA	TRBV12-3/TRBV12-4	TGTGCCAGCAGTACCTCACAGGGTCTGCAGCCCCAGCATTTT	CASSTSQGLQPQHF
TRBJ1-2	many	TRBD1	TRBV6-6	TGTGCCAGCAGGACAGGGGGCCACTATGGCTACACCTTC	CASRTGGHYGYTF